The clone carrying this T cell receptor beta chain appeared a few times. Its cognate antigen is unknown. V shed 4 bases, J shed 3 bases, and the junction held 4 bases outside the gene matches. The CDR3 extends over 17 amino acids. Germline values: CDR1 SGHRS, CDR2 YFSETQ. These data originate in a study of graft-versus-host responses after intestinal transplantation. Study-level background: All recipients got anti-thymocyte globulin induction, then tacrolimus and steroids for approximately 3 years.

Study outcomes and limitations: There was an association between peak levels of circulating GvH clones and early post-transplant HvG declines.

The protocol was immunoSEQ multiplex PCR, while the TCRdb copy is restricted to in-frame clones and leaves out a portion. The sample contains around 39,000 clones, over 85% of which appear only once. The TCR comes from a human patient who received an intestinal transplant, so some T cells may come from the graft donor. The source material was PBMCs, sampled around 270 days after transplant. This sequence joins TRBV5-1 and TRBJ2-2; 15 nucleotides align to TRBD2. The DNA of the CDR3 is TGCGCCAGCAGCGGCAGGACTAGCGGGGGGGACACCGGGGAGCTGTTTTTT. As protein: CASSGRTSGGDTGELFF.